This T cell receptor beta chain is from a study of cytomegalovirus exposure and HLA in healthy donors (dated by TCRdb to 2015 to 2018). At the level of the whole study: In an earlier analysis of approximately 500 of the donors, around 290 Gb of sequence data and 90 million to 120 million unique TCR beta sequences from roughly 200 million T cells were reported. An early release that covered about 600 HLA-typed donors contained approximately 290 gigabases of sequencing data and 65 million to 100 million unique TCR sequences. Of the roughly 420 genotyped donors, more than 75% were placed in the genetic ancestry cluster associated with self-reported Caucasian donors. The study aimed to test whether signatures of past pathogen exposure could be identified by cataloging public T cell receptors. The study used immunosequencing to profile the T cell repertoires of some 600 subjects and linked those repertoires to cytomegalovirus serostatus. Along with the approximately 700-subject first cohort, a separate validation cohort of over a hundred different subjects was used. To predict cytomegalovirus infection status, the study combined high-throughput TCR immunosequencing, statistical association of individual TCRs with disease status, and machine learning. A later analysis re-examined previously published TCR beta repertoires from 600 to 700 donors and added high-resolution HLA genotyping to investigate patterns of TCR occurrence. In the later analysis, no new phenotypic data were used to find candidate immune exposures; instead, reliance was placed on TCR beta sequences and their occurrence across donors. To decide whether each TCR beta V gene segment behaved as functional or pseudogenic, an earlier analysis of fewer than 750 of the donors relied on high-throughput TCR beta sequencing. Donor age, sex, ethnicity and CMV serostatus were compiled alongside the repertoire data. A later genetic analysis used genome-wide SNP genotypes for 398 of the 666 donors, treating that subset as a discovery cohort. Every discovery cohort repertoire had been produced on one sequencing platform. Both class I and class II loci were covered by HLA typing, at four-digit resolution. The number of donors typed differed by locus, with roughly 620-630 for A, B, C, DRB1 and DQB1, over 500 for DQA1, nearly 610 for DPA1, and about 450 for DPB1. About five DR-DQ haplotypes were handled as single units for association and clustering, since linkage in the cohort was strong. Across approximately 400 genotyped donors of the cohort, an average of about 250,000 unique TCR beta nucleotide sequences per donor were sequenced, and 15% to 20% of those sequences were non-productive. Overall study results and their limits: In a later analysis, several top co-occurrence clusters were reported to appear linked to parvovirus B19, influenza, CMV and Epstein-Barr virus. A later genetic analysis associated a missense DCLRE1C variant with V-gene and J-gene trimming of TCR beta chains, and an independent cohort replicated the association. In a later analysis, TCR association rates were found to vary across HLA loci, with the most associated TCRs seen for DRB1 alleles and the fewest for HLA-C alleles. A few of the identified cytomegalovirus-associated TCR beta chains were confirmed in vitro to be specific for cytomegalovirus antigens. In this cohort, only TCR beta chains were sequenced, and detectable features were limited by the absence of alpha or paired-chain data. In an earlier analysis of approximately 600 of the donors, most TCR beta V segments were observed in productive rearrangements about 87% or about 30% of the time, broadly matching IMGT annotations. Immune exposure information for the cohort was limited to CMV serostatus. Compared with equally common non-associated chains, HLA-associated TCR beta chains in a later analysis were more clonally expanded and had lower generation probabilities. When HLA alleles, especially DR and DQ, strongly co-occurred, TCR associations were difficult to assign to individual alleles. The study listed 150 to 200 TCR beta chains as associated with cytomegalovirus. A later analysis found that most CMV-associated TCR beta chains appeared HLA-restricted, with HLA associations seemingly driven largely by CMV exposure. A group of highly shared sequence variants was considered likely to be a technical artifact of the sequencing pipeline. Some IMGT-functional V segments, including TRBV6-2 and TRBV6-3, could not be distinguished by the 87-base-pair reads and were therefore excluded. The classifier was reported to diagnose cytomegalovirus status with high specificity and sensitivity in both the original cohort and the validation cohort. Around 16 rarely observed V segments, including chromosome 9 orphons, were excluded from the earlier analysis of almost 600 of the donors because counts were too low. Because some donors lacked HLA typing at each locus, the association tests relied only on the typed subset. The presence/absence analyses assumed that sequencing depth was roughly uniform across donors, and that assumption may not be true. Most TCR sequences were observed very rarely across donors, whereas some public TCRs were present in many individuals. Correlated functional status among segregating V segments might be attributable to linkage disequilibrium, but an unknown experimental factor could not be ruled out. Specific HLA alleles were associated with 15,000 to 20,000 TCR beta sequences at a false discovery rate of 0.05 in a later analysis. The authors suggested that the approach could potentially be generalized to other disease states and immunological phenotypes. A further reported finding was that TCR beta sequences accurately predicted the HLA-A and HLA-B alleles for most subjects in the first cohort. According to a later genetic analysis, donors in an Asian-associated ancestry cluster had fewer N-insertions in productive TCRs than the roughly 670-donor mean.

The cohort was made up of about 670 healthy bone marrow donors. At the time of sampling, all cohort members were nominally healthy, though unrecorded immune exposures were likely present. The donor was CMV seropositive and was included in the group of 250 to 350 seropositive cohort members. Each donor provided a peripheral blood sample, and peripheral blood mononuclear cells were used for TCR beta sequencing. The Qiagen DNeasy Blood Extraction Kit was used to extract genomic DNA from the blood cell samples. Receptor libraries were prepared by the immunoSEQ multiplex PCR assay. For the multiplex PCR, a mixture combining 60 forward primers for TCR Vbeta segments and 13 reverse primers for TCR Jbeta segments was used. Amplification of the CDR3 region of rearranged TCR beta genes was performed with a multiplex PCR assay on genomic DNA. Amplified TCR beta libraries were sequenced as 87-base-pair reads on the Illumina HiSeq System. Per the authors' processing: A later analysis tallied roughly 76 million unique TCR beta chains across the 700 or so repertoires, and about 10 million of those chains were shared by two or more donors. To remove PCR and sequencing errors, raw reads were error-corrected and collapsed into unique sequences using a nearest-neighbor algorithm that merged closely related sequences. CDR3 sequences were aligned to IMGT reference sequences to assign V, D and J gene segments. For a sequence to be retained, a match of at least six nucleotides was required to both a V gene segment and a J gene segment. A rearrangement counted as productive if the CDR3 had no stop codons and remained in frame with V and J, and every other rearrangement counted as non-productive. CDR3 was defined by IMGT convention, running from the second conserved V-encoded cysteine to the conserved J-encoded phenylalanine. The earlier analysis of about 570 of the donors excluded any sequence lacking an unambiguous match to a single V gene segment. In an earlier analysis of more than 500 of the donors, a V segment was called functional when productive rearrangements were above 56.7%, and segregating when the standard deviation between donors exceeded 5%. A statistical classification framework was built for diagnosing cytomegalovirus status from the catalog of TCR beta chain sequences. In a later analysis, TCR nucleotide sequences were compared against IMGT/GENE-DB human TR gene sequences so that V and J genes could be assigned. The TCRdist pipeline was used in a later analysis to assign CDR3 sequences and most-parsimonious VDJ recombination scenarios. In a later analysis, every TCR beta chain was defined by the combination of its CDR3 amino acid sequence and its V-gene family, and reads without a unique V-gene family were dropped. As a way to deal with suspected cross-contamination and a sequencing artifact, a later analysis dropped roughly 620 nucleotide sequences that were highly shared and had low generation probability. For each public chain, a later analysis derived a clonal expansion index from normalized ranks of inferred template counts within each repertoire. In a later analysis, generation probabilities were computed with a VDJ recombination model fitted to out-of-frame rearrangements, and the resulting probabilities were checked against IGoR. A later analysis scored TCR-TCR, TCR-HLA and TCR-CMV co-occurrence with hypergeometric tests, applying a repertoire-size bias correction to TCR pairs. In a later analysis, false discovery rates were estimated by permuting HLA or CMV assignments 20 times. In a later analysis, co-occurring TCRs were grouped with DBSCAN, and TCRdist sequence similarity was added when clustering was performed within HLA-allele-positive subsets. Co-occurrence clustering excluded repertoires with fewer than 30,000 or more than 120,000 public chains, plus five with anomalous nucleotide sharing. TCRdb carries this immuneACCESS record with in-frame sequences only. Its versions omit some clonotypes, under half of them owing to an unresolved V gene in the studies checked, with the rest unexplained. The V and J calls and clone size were taken over from that table, and D and trimming were inferred from the DNA. The sample table lists about 160,000 clones, 75% to 85% of them with a count of one. The ten largest clones take up about 6% of the sample.

CDR1 SGHAT and CDR2 FQNNGV were looked up in the germline V gene. Clipping removes 5 bases from V and 7 bases from J, with 3 as the unmatched junction base count. CDR3 length: 15 amino acids, cysteine to phenylalanine. The retained sequence is limited to the CDR3, 45 bases, with the frame set at the first base. Note on this clone: Its antigen has not been determined. Per-nucleotide qualities are absent, and no much larger clonotype sits a single base away.

What was sequenced was PBMCs. This receptor was obtained from a man aged 45-60 years in good health and CMV-seropositive. The receptor chain draws on TRBV11-2 and TRBJ2-1, with TRBD2 matching 15 junction bases. The DNA is as follows: TGTGCCAGCAGCCCGGGACTAGCGGGGGGAAATGAGCAGTTCTTC. Its translation reads: CASSPGLAGGNEQFF.